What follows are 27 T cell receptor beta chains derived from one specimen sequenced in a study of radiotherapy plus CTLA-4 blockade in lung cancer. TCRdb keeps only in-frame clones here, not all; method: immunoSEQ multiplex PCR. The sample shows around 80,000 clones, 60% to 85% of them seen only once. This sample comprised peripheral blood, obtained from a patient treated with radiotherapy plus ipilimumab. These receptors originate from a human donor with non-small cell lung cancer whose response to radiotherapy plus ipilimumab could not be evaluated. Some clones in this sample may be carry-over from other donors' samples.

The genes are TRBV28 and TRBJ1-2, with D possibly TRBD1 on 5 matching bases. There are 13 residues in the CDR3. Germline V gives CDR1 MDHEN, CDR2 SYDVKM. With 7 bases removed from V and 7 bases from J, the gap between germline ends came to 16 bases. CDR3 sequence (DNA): TGTGCCAGCACGACCGGCGGTAGGGGTGGCTACACCTTC. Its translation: CASTTGGRGGYTF.

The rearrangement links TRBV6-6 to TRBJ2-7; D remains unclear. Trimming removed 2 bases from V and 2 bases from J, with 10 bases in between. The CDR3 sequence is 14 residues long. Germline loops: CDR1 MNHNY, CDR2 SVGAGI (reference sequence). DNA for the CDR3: TGTGCCAGCAGTTACGGCTCCGGAGCCTACGAGCAGTACTTC. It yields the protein CASSYGSGAYEQYF.

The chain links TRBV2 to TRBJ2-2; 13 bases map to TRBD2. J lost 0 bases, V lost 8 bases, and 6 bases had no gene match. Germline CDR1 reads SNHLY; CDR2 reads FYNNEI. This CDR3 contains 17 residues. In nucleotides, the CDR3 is TGTGCCAGCCGTAGACTAGCGGGGGGCTCGAACACCGGGGAGCTGTTTTTT. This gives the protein CASRRLAGGSNTGELFF.

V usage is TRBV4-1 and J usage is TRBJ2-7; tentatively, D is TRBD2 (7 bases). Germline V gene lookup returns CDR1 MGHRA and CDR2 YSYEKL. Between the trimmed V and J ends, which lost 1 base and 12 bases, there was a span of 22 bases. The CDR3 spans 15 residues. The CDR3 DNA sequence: TGCGCCAGCAGCCAAGTCGAGGGGGGGGCCCCCTATATGTACTTC. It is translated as CASSQVEGGAPYMYF.

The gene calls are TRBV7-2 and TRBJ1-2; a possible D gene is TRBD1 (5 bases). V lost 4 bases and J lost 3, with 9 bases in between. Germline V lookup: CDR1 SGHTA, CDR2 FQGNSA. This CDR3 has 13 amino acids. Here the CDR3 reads CASSSTADYGYTF. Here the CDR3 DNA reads TGTGCCAGCAGCTCGACAGCTGACTATGGCTACACCTTC.

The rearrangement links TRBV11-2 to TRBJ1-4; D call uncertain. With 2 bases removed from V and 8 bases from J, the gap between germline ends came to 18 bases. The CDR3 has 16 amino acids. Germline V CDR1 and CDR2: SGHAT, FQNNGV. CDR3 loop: CASSLSESQLGEKLFF. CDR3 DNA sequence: TGTGCCAGCAGCTTATCCGAAAGCCAGTTGGGCGAAAAACTGTTTTTT.

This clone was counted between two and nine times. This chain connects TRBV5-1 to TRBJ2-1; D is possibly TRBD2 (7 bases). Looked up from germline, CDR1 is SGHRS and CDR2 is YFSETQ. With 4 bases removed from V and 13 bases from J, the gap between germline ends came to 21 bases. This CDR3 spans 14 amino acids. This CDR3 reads CASSGGVGRGNQFF. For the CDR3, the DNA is TGCGCCAGCAGCGGGGGGGTCGGCAGGGGCAATCAGTTCTTC.

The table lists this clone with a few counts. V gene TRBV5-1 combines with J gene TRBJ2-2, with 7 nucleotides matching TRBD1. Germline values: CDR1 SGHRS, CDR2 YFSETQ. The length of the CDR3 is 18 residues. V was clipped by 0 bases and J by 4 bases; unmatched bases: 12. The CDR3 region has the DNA TGCGCCAGCAGCTTGGGGTTGGGACAGCCCAGGGGCACCGGGGAGCTGTTTTTT. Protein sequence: CASSLGLGQPRGTGELFF.

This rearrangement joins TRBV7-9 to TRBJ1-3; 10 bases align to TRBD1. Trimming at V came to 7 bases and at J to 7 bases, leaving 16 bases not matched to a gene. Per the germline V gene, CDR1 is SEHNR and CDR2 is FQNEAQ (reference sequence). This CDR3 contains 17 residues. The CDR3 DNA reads TGTGCCAGCACTCCCGGCGGGGACAGGGGAAGGAGCAACACCATATATTTT. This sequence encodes CASTPGGDRGRSNTIYF.

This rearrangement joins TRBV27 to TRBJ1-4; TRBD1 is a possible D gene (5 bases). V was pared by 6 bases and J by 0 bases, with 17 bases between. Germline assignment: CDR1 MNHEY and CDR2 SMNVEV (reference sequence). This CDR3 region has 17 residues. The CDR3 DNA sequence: TGTGCCAGCAGGGGAGGAACAGGAGGGGCAACTAATGAAAAACTGTTTTTT. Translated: CASRGGTGGATNEKLFF.

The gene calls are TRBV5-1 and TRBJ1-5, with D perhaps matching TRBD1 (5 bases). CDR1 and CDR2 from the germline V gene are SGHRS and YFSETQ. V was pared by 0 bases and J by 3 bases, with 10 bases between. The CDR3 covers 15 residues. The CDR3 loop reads CASSLVPGLNQPQHF. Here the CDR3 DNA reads TGCGCCAGCAGCTTGGTCCCAGGGCTCAATCAGCCCCAGCATTTT. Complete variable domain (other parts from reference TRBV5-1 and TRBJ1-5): KAGVTQTPRYLIKTRGQQVTLSCSPISGHRSVSWYQQTPGQGLQFLFEYFSETQRNKGNFPGRFSGRQFSNSRSEMNVSTLELGDSALYLCASSLVPGLNQPQHFGDGTRLSIL.

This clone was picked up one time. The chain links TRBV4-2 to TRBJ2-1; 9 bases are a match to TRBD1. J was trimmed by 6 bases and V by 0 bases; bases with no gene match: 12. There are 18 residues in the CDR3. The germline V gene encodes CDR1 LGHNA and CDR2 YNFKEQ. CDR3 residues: CASSQEVKGQGIFNEQFF. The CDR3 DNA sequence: TGTGCCAGCAGCCAAGAGGTTAAGGGACAGGGTATCTTCAATGAGCAGTTCTTC.

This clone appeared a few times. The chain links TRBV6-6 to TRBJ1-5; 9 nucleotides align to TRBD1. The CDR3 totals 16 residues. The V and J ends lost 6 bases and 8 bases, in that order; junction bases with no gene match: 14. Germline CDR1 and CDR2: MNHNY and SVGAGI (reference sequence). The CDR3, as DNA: TGTGCCAGCAGACCCCAGGGACAGGGCCTTGAAGAGCCCCAGCATTTT. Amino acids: CASRPQGQGLEEPQHF.

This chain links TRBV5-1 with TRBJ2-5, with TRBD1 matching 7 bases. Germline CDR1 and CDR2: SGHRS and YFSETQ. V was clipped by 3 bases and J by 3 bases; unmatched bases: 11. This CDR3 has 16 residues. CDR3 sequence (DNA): TGCGCCAGCAGCTCGGTCCTAGGGGGCCTAAAAGAGACCCAGTACTTC. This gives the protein CASSSVLGGLKETQYF.

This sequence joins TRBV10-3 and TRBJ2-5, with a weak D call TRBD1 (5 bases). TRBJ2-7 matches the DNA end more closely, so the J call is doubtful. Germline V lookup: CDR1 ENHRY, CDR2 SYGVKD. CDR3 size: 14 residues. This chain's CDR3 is CAISEPGSTYEQYF. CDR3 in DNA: TGTGCCATCAGTGAGCCAGGGTCGACCTACGAGCAGTACTTC.

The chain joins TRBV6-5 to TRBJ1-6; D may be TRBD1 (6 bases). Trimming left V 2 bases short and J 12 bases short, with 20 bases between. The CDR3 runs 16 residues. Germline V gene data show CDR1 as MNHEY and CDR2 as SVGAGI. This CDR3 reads CASSYRPGDAKGPLHF. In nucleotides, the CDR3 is TGTGCCAGCAGTTACAGGCCAGGGGACGCGAAGGGACCCCTCCACTTT.

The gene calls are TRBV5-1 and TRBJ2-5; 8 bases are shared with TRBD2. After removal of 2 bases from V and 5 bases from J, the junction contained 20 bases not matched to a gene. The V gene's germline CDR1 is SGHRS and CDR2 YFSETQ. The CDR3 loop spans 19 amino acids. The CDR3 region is CASSFPTRRGGESLETQYF. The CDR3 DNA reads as TGCGCCAGCAGCTTTCCAACCCGTCGGGGGGGGGAAAGTTTGGAGACCCAGTACTTC.

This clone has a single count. The CDR3 loop is CASSPGVWLDSPLHF. The CDR3 DNA is TGTGCCAGCAGCCCGGGGGTCTGGCTGGATTCACCCCTCCACTTT. V gene TRBV5-4 combines with J gene TRBJ1-6; weak D call: TRBD1 (5 bases). Trimming stripped 4 bases from V and 8 bases from J, with 16 bases between. The germline V gene has CDR1 SGHNT and CDR2 YYREEE (reference sequence). The CDR3 sequence is 15 residues long.

CDR3 in DNA: TGTGCCAGCAGTTTATCAGGGGGAACCTACGAGCAGTACTTC. It codes for CASSLSGGTYEQYF. The gene calls are TRBV27 and TRBJ2-7; perhaps TRBD1 as D (6 bases). This CDR3 region has 14 residues. V lost 0 bases and J 2 bases, leaving 8 bases between the germline ends. CDR1 is MNHEY, CDR2 SMNVEV, per germline (reference sequence).

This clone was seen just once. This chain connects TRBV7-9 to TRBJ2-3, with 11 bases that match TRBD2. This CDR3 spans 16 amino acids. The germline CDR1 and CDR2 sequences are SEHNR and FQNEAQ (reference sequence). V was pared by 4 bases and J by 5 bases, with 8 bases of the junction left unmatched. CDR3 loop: CASSSPSGGPLDTQYF. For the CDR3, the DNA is TGTGCCAGCAGCTCACCTAGCGGGGGGCCCCTAGATACGCAGTATTTT.

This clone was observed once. In nucleotides, the CDR3 is TGTGCCAGCAGCCAATTAGCCGCCGGGACAGGGGGGTACGAGCAGTACTTC. Amino acid sequence: CASSQLAAGTGGYEQYF. This rearrangement joins TRBV4-2 to TRBJ2-7; TRBD1 matches 11 bases. The CDR3 covers 17 residues. Per the germline V gene, CDR1 is LGHNA and CDR2 is YNFKEQ. J gave up 4 bases and V 2 bases, and 10 bases lay outside the gene matches.

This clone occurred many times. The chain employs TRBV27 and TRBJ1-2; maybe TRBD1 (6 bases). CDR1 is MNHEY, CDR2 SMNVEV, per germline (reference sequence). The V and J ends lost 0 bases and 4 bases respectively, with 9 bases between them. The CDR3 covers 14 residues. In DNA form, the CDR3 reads TGTGCCAGCAGTTTATCGGACAGTTTCTATGGCTACACCTTC. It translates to CASSLSDSFYGYTF.

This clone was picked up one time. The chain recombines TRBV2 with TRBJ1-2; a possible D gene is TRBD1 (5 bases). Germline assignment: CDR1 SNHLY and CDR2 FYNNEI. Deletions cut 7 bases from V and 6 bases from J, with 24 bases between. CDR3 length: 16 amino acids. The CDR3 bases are TGTGCCAGCAACCGACGACCTGCACAGGAGACCAATGGCTACACCTTC. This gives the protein CASNRRPAQETNGYTF.

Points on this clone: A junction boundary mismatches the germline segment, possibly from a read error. The CDR3 nucleotides read TGCTTGCACGGTAGCAATCAGCCCCAGCATTTT. The encoded protein is CLHGSNQPQHF. The chain is built from TRBV11-3 and TRBJ1-5; D gene uncertain. Looked up from germline, CDR1 is SGHNT and CDR2 is YENEEA. The CDR3 is 11 amino acids.

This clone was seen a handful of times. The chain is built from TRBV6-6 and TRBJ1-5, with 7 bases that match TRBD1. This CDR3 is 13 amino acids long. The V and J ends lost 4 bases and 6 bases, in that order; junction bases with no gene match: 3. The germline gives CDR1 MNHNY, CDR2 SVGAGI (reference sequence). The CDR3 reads CASSSTGAQPQHF. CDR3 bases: TGTGCCAGCAGTTCAACAGGGGCTCAGCCCCAGCATTTT.

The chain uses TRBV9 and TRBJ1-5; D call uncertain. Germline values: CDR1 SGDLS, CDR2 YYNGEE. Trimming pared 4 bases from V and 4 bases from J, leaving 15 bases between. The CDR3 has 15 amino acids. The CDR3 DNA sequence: TGTGCCAGCAGCCGCGGGGTGCAACCTAATCAGCCCCAGCATTTT. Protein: CASSRGVQPNQPQHF.

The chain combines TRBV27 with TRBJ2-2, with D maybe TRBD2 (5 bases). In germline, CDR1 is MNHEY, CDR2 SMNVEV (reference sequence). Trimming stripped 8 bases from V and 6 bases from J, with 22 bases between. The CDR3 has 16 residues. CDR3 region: CASRRFREGMAGELFF. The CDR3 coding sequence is TGTGCCAGCCGACGGTTTAGAGAGGGCATGGCCGGGGAGCTGTTTTTT.